This TCR beta chain originates from a study of beta chain features in type 1 diabetes. There are 14 residues in the CDR3. CDR1 is SGDLS and CDR2 is YYNGEE in the germline V gene. V lost 4 bases, J lost 8 bases, and 16 bases lay in between. This clone was seen only a few times. The target antigen is unknown. The authors obtained over 98% purity in all sorted populations. Every isolated RNA sample was fully reverse transcribed, so sequencing captured expressed TCRB transcripts. The data were produced by immunoSEQ multiplex PCR, yet TCRdb's version contains in-frame clones alone and is incomplete. The sample includes 330,000 or so clones, over 10% of them seen just once. Overall study results and limits: cDNA-based sequencing might over-represent cells highly expressing TCR. Within each of all four CD4+ subsets, Type 1 diabetes patients had TCRB CDR3s that were moderately but significantly shorter.

The rearrangement joins TRBV9 to TRBJ2-1; D perhaps matches TRBD2 (5 bases). The sample was naive CD4+ T cells from blood. The receptor was isolated from a young woman with type 1 diabetes. The DNA for the CDR3 is TGTGCCAGCAGCCTAACAACTAGGGCAGATGAGCAGTTCTTC. This encodes CASSLTTRADEQFF.